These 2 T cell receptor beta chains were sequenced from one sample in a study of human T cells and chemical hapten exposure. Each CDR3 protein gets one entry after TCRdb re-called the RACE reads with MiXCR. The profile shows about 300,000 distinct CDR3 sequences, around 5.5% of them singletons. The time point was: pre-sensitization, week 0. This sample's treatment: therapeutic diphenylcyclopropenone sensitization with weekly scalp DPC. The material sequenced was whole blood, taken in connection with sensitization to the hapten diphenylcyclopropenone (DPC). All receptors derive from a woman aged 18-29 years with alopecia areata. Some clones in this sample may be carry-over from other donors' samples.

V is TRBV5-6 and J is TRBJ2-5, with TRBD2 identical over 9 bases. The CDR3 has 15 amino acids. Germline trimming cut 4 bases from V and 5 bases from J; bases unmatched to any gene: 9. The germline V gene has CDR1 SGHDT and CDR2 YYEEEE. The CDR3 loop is CASSAPGLAGETQYF. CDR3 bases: TGTGCCAGCAGCGCGCCGGGACTAGCAGGCGAGACCCAGTACTTC.

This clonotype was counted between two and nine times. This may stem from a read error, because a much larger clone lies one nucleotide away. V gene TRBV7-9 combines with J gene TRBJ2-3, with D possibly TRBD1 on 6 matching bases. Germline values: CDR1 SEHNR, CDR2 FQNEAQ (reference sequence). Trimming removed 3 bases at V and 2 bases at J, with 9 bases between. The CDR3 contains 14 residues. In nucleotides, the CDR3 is TGTGCCAGCAGCTTGGACAGAACCACAGATACGCAGTATTTT. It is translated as CASSLDRTTDTQYF.